This entry is about one TCR beta chain. Antigen unknown. This CDR3 contains 15 residues. Germline V gene sequence: CDR1 LNHDA, CDR2 SQIVND (reference sequence). V gave up 5 bases and J gave up 2 bases, with 14 bases separating them. The study drew the donors from its roughly 120-subject validation cohort, separate from the approximately 690-subject first cohort. Data came from immunoSEQ multiplex PCR; TCRdb stores just in-frame clones and leaves some out. The data show roughly 130,000 clones, about nine tenths seen once. These data come from a study of cytomegalovirus exposure and HLA in healthy donors. Findings of the study overall: In vitro work confirmed that three CMV-associated chains recognize CMV antigens.

The gene calls are TRBV19 and TRBJ2-3; D is ambiguous. The sample comprised PBMCs. The sequence came from a man under 40 in good health and CMV-seronegative. The chain's CDR3 is CASSPRVLTTDTQYF. CDR3 bases: TGTGCCAGTAGTCCCCGGGTTCTCACCACAGATACGCAGTATTTT.